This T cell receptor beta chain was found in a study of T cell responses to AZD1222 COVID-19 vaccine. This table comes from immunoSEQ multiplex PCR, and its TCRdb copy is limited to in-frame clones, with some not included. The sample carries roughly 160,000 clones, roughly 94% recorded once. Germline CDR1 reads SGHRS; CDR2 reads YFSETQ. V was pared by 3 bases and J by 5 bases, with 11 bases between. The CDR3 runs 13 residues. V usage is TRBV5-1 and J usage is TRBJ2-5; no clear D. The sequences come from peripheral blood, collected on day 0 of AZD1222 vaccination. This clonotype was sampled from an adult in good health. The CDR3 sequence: CASSSLTDETQYF. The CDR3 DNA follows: TGCGCCAGCAGCTCCCTGACGGACGAGACCCAGTACTTC.